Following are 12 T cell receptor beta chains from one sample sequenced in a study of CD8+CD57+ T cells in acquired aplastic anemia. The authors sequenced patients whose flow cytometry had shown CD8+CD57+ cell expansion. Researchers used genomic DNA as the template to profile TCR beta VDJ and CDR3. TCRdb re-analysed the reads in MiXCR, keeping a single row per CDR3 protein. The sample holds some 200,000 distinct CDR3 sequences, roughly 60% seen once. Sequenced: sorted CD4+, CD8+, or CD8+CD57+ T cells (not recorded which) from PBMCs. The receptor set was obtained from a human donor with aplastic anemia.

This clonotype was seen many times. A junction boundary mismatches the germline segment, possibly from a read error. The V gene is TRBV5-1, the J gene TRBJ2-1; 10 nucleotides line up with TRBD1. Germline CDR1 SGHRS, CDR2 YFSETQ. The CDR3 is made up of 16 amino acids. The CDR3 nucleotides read TGCACCAGCAGCTCCAGGTCGGGACAGGGGTTGAATGAGCAGTTCTTC. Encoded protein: CTSSSRSGQGLNEQFF.

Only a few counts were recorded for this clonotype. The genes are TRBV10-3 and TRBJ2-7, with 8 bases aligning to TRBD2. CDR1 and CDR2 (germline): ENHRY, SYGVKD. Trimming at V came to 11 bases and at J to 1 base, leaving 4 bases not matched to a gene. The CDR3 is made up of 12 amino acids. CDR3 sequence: CALSGNSYEQYF. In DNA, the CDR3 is TGTGCCCTTAGCGGGAATTCCTACGAGCAGTACTTC.

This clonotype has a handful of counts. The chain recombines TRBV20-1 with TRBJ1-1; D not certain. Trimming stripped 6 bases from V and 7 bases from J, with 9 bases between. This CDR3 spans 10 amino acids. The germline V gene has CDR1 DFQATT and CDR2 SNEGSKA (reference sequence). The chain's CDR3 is CSARTYEAFF. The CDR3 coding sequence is TGCAGTGCGAGGACCTATGAAGCTTTCTTT.

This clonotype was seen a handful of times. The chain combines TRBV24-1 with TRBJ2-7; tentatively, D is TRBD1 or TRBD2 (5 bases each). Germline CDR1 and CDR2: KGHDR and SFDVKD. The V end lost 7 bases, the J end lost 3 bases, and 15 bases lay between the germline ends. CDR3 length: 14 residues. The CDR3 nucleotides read TGTGCCACCAGAACGGGACGGCTGTACTACGAGCAGTACTTC. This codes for CATRTGRLYYEQYF.

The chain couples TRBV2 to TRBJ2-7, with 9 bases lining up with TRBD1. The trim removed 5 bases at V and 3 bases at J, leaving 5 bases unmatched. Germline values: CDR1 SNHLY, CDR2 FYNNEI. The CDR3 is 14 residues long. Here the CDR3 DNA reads TGTGCCAGCAGTCGTGGACAGGGGAACTACGAGCAGTACTTC. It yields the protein CASSRGQGNYEQYF.

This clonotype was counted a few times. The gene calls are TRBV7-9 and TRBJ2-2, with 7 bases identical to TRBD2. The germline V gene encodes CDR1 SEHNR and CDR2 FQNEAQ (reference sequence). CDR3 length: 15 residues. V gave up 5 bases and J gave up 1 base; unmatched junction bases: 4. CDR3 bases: TGTGCCAGCAGCCCCGCTAGCGGGAACACCGGGGAGCTGTTTTTT. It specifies CASSPASGNTGELFF.

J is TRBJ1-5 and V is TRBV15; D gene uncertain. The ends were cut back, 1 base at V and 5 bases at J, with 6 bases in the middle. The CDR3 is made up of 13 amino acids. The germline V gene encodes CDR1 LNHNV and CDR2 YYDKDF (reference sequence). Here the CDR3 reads CATSRVRDQPQHF. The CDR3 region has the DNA TGTGCCACCAGCAGAGTTCGGGATCAGCCCCAGCATTTT. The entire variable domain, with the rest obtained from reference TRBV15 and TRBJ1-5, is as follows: DAMVIQNPRYQVTQFGKPVTLSCSQTLNHNVMYWYQQKSSQAPKLLFHYYDKDFNNEADTPDNFQSRRPNTSFCFLDIRSPGLGDTAMYLCATSRVRDQPQHFGDGTRLSIL.

The CDR3 bases are TGTGCCACCAGTGATGTCGGTCAGCCCCAGCATTTT. This translates into CATSDVGQPQHF. This chain uses TRBV24-1 with TRBJ1-5; D is undetermined. Germline lookup yields CDR1 KGHDR and CDR2 SFDVKD. The CDR3 runs to 12 residues. The ends were cut back, 3 bases at V and 6 bases at J, with 5 bases in the middle.

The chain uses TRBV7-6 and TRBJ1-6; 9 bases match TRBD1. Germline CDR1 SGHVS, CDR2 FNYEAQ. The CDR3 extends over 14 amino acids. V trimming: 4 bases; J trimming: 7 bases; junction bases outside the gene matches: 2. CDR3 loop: CASSCGTGNSPLHF. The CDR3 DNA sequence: TGTGCCAGCAGCTGCGGGACAGGGAATTCACCCCTCCACTTT.

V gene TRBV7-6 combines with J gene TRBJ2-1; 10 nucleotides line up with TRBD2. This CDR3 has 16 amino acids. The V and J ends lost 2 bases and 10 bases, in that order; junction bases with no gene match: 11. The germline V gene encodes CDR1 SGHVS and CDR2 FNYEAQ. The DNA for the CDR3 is TGTGCCAGCAGCTTACCCGGGACTAGCGTCCCCCCGGAGCAGTTCTTC. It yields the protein CASSLPGTSVPPEQFF.

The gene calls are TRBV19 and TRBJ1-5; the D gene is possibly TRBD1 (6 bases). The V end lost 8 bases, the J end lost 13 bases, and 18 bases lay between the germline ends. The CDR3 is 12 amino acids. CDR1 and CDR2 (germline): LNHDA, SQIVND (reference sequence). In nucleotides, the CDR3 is TGTGCCAGTCGTGGACAGTTTTCTTTACAGCATTTT. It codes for CASRGQFSLQHF.

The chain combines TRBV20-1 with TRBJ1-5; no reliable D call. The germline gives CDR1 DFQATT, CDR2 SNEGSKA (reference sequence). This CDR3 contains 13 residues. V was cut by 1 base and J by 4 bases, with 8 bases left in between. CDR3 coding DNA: TGCAGTGCTAGAGGCCCACTAAATCAGCCCCAGCATTTT. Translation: CSARGPLNQPQHF.